This TCR beta chain is from a study of shared clonotypes between healthy human individuals. Looking at the study overall: Three plates each covered CD4 naive and memory; CD8 naive two, CD8 memory one.

Trimming removed 6 bases from V and 5 bases from J; junction bases left unmatched: 13. The CDR3 runs to 15 residues. Looked up from germline, CDR1 is MDHEN and CDR2 is SYDVKM. A split of CD4+ cells into CD45RA+ naive and CD45RA-negative memory subsets was performed. Measured with immunoSEQ multiplex PCR; TCRdb has only the in-frame clones, and not every one. In the table there are 2 million to 3 million clones, 90% to 95% of which are singletons. What was sequenced was naive CD4+ T cells from PBMCs. As to subset: CD45RA+ positively selected. The sequence was obtained from a young man in good health. Some clones in this sample may be carry-over from other donors' samples. The chain has TRBV28 and TRBJ2-7; 7 positions match TRBD1. The CDR3 sequence: CASSYQSGTVHEQYF. The CDR3 coding sequence is TGTGCCAGCAGCTACCAATCCGGGACAGTCCACGAGCAGTACTTC.